The following is a TCR beta chain sequence with its context. V lost 4 bases, J lost 2 bases, and 6 bases lay in between. Germline values: CDR1 ENHRY, CDR2 SYGVKD. CDR3 size: 13 residues. These data belong to a study of blood T cell repertoires in COVID-19. As for the study in general: Donors in the United States, Italy and Spain gave samples during acute or convalescent COVID-19. PBMCs, B-cell-depleted T cells, or T cells were the source of the cDNA or gDNA that made up the material.

The assay was immunoSEQ multiplex PCR, and TCRdb's table has in-frame clones only and misses some. This sample has around 42,000 clones; about four fifths occur once, and the top ten carry 2% to 3%. The sequencing sample was made of peripheral blood. The chain carries TRBV10-3 and TRBJ2-1; D call uncertain. The receptor comes from a woman aged 60-75 years with acute or convalescent COVID-19. CDR3 nucleotide sequence: TGTGCCATCAGTGCTGGCACCTACAATGAGCAGTTCTTC. Its protein is CAISAGTYNEQFF.